In this sample, the clone carrying this T cell receptor (beta chain) is medium-sized. Its antigen is not known. BIOMED2 TRB-A/B primer pools were used in multiplex TRB PCR. One entry per CDR3 protein, called by TCRdb with MiXCR from the multiplex PCR reads. The sample lists 20,000 to 25,000 distinct CDR3 sequences; over 25% were seen once. This entry is derived from a study of T and B cells in COVID-19 patients. General study results and limits: No sequencing was yet done of CD4+, regulatory or CD8+ subsets, or of SARS-CoV-2-responsive or tetramer+ sorted cells.

Each TRB amplification used roughly 230-550 ng of genomic DNA from blood. There are 14 residues in the CDR3. Trimming shortened V by 5 bases and J by 6 bases, and 14 bases separated the two germline ends. The origin of this receptor is a human donor who had recovered from COVID-19. V is TRBV12-3 or TRBV12-4 and J is TRBJ2-1, with D perhaps assigned TRBD1 or TRBD2 (5 bases each). Specimen: blood. The DNA for the CDR3 is TGTGCCAGCAGTCCAGGGTCGGGGACCAATGAGCAGTTCTTC. It translates to CASSPGSGTNEQFF.